This TCR beta chain was sequenced for a study of blood T cells in healthy people across ages. General observations from the study: TCR beta diversity per million T cells fell roughly linearly with age.

A second 7 to 11 cycle PCR used barcoded and J-beta primers. With 12 random nucleotides, a template-switch adaptor tagged each individual cDNA molecule. Each sample provided no less than 2.5 million CDR3-containing paired-end reads. TCRdb used MiXCR to reprocess the 5' RACE reads, holding one entry per CDR3 protein. The data contain 550,000 to 800,000 distinct CDR3 sequences, 21% of them singletons. This clonotype was picked up a small number of times. Its antigen is unknown. CDR1 is SGDLS and CDR2 is YYNGEE in the germline V gene. CDR3 length: 13 residues. V lost 4 bases and J lost 11, with 18 bases in between. The total RNA that was extracted per sample amounted to at least 5 micrograms.

Sequences were obtained from blood. This chain connects TRBV9 to TRBJ2-5; a possible D gene is TRBD1 (6 bases). This receptor was obtained from a man between 65 and 85 years old in good health. CDR3 DNA sequence: TGTGCCAGCAGCAAACAAACAAGGACAGAGCAGTACTTC. Amino acids: CASSKQTRTEQYF. The whole variable domain, filled in from reference TRBV9 and TRBJ2-5, reads DSGVTQTPKHLITATGQRVTLRCSPRSGDLSVYWYQQSLDQGLQFLIQYYNGEERAKGNILERFSAQQFPDLHSELNLSSLELGDSALYFCASSKQTRTEQYFGPGTRLLVL.